A selection of T cell receptor beta chains follows, all from one sample in a study of graft-versus-host responses after intestinal transplantation. The method was immunoSEQ multiplex PCR; TCRdb's version includes in-frame clones alone and lacks a portion of them. In the table there are approximately 100,000 clones, 86% of which are singletons. Sequencing used PBMCs, obtained 255 days after intestinal transplant. The receptors stem from a human patient who received an intestinal transplant, so some T cells may come from the graft donor. CDR3s include the opening cysteine and the closing phenylalanine or tryptophan. D genes are given only for firm matches. Rows give clone size only sometimes, using once, few, many, or a class for an expanded clone.

.	TRBJ2-1	TRBV5-4	14	.	TGTGCCAGCAGCTTGCCCCGGGAGCAGGGTGGGCAGTTCTTC	CASSLPREQGGQFF
.	TRBJ1-5	TRBV6-5	14	.	TGTGCCAGCAGTCCCAGGGGAGGCAATCAGCCCCAGCATTTT	CASSPRGGNQPQHF
.	TRBJ2-6	TRBV11-2	16	.	TGTGCCAGCAGCTTAGAGGGTGGCTCTGGGGCCAACGTCCTGACTTTC	CASSLEGGSGANVLTF
few	TRBJ2-1	TRBV6-1	20	.	TGTGCCAGCAGTGTAGCCGGTGTACAGGCCAAACCGCACTCCTACAATGAGCAGTTCTTC	CASSVAGVQAKPHSYNEQFF
.	TRBJ2-1	TRBV6-4	15	.	TGTGCCAGCAGTTTGTCTATTAATACCTACAATGAGCAGTTCTTC	CASSLSINTYNEQFF
.	TRBJ2-1	TRBV6-6	15	TRBD2	TGTGCCAGCAGTTACTCTAGCGGGGGGACTAATGAGCAGTTCTTC	CASSYSSGGTNEQFF
.	TRBJ2-7	TRBV6-1	14	.	TGTGCCAGCAGTGAAAGGGTTCGAGGTGACGAGCAGTACTTC	CASSERVRGDEQYF
once	TRBJ1-3	TRBV29-1	15	TRBD1	TGCAGCTCCTCCTCACCGGACAGGGAAGGAAACACCATATATTTT	CSSSSPDREGNTIYF
.	TRBJ2-3	TRBV6-6	13	.	TGTGCCAGCAGTTCGGGGGTCACAGATACGCAGTATTTT	CASSSGVTDTQYF
.	TRBJ1-2	TRBV27	15	.	TGTGCCAGCAGTCTTACGGGGATGGATAACTATGGCTACACCTTC	CASSLTGMDNYGYTF
.	TRBJ1-1	TRBV28	19	.	TGTGCCAGCAGTTTAACTTACTTTAGGGCAGGGGAAGGGGACACTGAAGCTTTCTTT	CASSLTYFRAGEGDTEAFF
.	TRBJ2-7	TRBV29-1	12	.	TGCAGCGTTGGGGGCAGCCCCTACGAGCAGTACTTC	CSVGGSPYEQYF
.	TRBJ2-7	TRBV6-5	15	.	TGTGCCAGCAGTTACCGAGGAGGGGGGCAGGACGAGCAGTACTTC	CASSYRGGGQDEQYF
.	TRBJ1-1	TRBV23-1	16	TRBD1	TGCGCCAGCAGTCAAGGGAAGACAGGGACTCACACTGAAGCTTTCTTT	CASSQGKTGTHTEAFF
.	TRBJ1-1	TRBV5-8	12	.	TGTGCCAGCAGCAATACAGGACCGGGGGCTTTCTTT	CASSNTGPGAFF
.	TRBJ1-1	TRBV28	13	.	TGTGCCAGCACCTTACCGGGGAACACTGAAGCTTTCTTT	CASTLPGNTEAFF
.	TRBJ1-5	TRBV4-1	14	.	TGCGCCAGCAGCCAAGAAGTGGGGGGGCGGCCCCAGCATTTT	CASSQEVGGRPQHF
.	TRBJ2-2	TRBV6-5	12	.	TGTGCCAGCAGGGGGCACACCGGGGAGCTGTTTTTT	CASRGHTGELFF
.	TRBJ1-5	TRBV7-3	14	.	TGTGCCAGCAGCTTCGGGACACCCAATCAGCCCCAGCATTTT	CASSFGTPNQPQHF
.	TRBJ2-1	TRBV6-1	13	.	TGTGCCAGCAAGCTAACCAGAGGGAATGAGCAGTTCTTC	CASKLTRGNEQFF
.	TRBJ1-2	TRBV10-3	12	.	TGTGCCATCAGTGAGTCGAGCGGCAGCTACACCTTC	CAISESSGSYTF
.	TRBJ2-3	TRBV19	13	.	TGTGCCACCAGCGGGTCTAGCACAGATACGCAGTATTTT	CATSGSSTDTQYF
.	TRBJ2-3	TRBV6-5	15	.	TGTGCCAGCAGTTATGGGGAGGGGGCCACAGATACGCAGTATTTT	CASSYGEGATDTQYF
.	TRBJ2-3	TRBV19	15	TRBD1	TGTGCCAGTAGTTTGGGACAGGGGGCGTCAGATACGCAGTATTTT	CASSLGQGASDTQYF
.	TRBJ1-5	TRBV7-8	17	TRBD1	TGTGCCAGCAGCTTAAACCCTACACAGGGGGCTTATCAGCCCCAGCATTTT	CASSLNPTQGAYQPQHF
.	TRBJ2-7	TRBV28	15	.	TGTGCCAGCAGCCGACCCACAGGGTCCTTCTACGAGCAGTACTTC	CASSRPTGSFYEQYF
.	TRBJ1-2	TRBV19	13	.	TGTGCCAGTAGCCCTCGGACGACCTATGGCTACACCTTC	CASSPRTTYGYTF
.	TRBJ1-1	TRBV15	17	TRBD1	TGTGCCACCGAAGACTTGCGGACAGGGGGCGTCGGGACTGAAGCTTTCTTT	CATEDLRTGGVGTEAFF
.	TRBJ2-5	TRBV5-6	13	.	TGTGCCAGCAGCTCGGCGATTCAAGAGACCCAGTACTTC	CASSSAIQETQYF
.	TRBJ2-7	TRBV27	16	.	TGTGCCAGCAGTTTATTAAGTGGAGCGGCCGCCTACGAGCAGTACTTC	CASSLLSGAAAYEQYF
.	TRBJ1-2	TRBV6-5	13	TRBD1	TGTGCCAGCAGTTCCGGGACAGGGGATGGCTACACCTTC	CASSSGTGDGYTF
once	TRBJ2-1	TRBV6-1	17	TRBD2	TGTGCCAGCAGTGAAAGGTTAGGCTCACCGCGGGGGAATGAGCAGTTCTTC	CASSERLGSPRGNEQFF
.	TRBJ2-5	TRBV7-2	13	TRBD1	TGTGCCAGCAGCCAGGGGGCCCAAGAGACCCAGTACTTC	CASSQGAQETQYF
.	TRBJ2-1	TRBV9	14	TRBD1	TGTGCCAGCAGCGATCGGACAGGGAACAATGAGCAGTTCTTC	CASSDRTGNNEQFF
.	TRBJ1-1	TRBV29-1	12	TRBD1	TGCAGCGCTGACAGGGGGCGAACTGAAGCTTTCTTT	CSADRGRTEAFF
.	TRBJ1-1	TRBV19	14	.	TGTGCCAGTAGTATTTGGCAGGGGAACACTGAAGCTTTCTTT	CASSIWQGNTEAFF
.	TRBJ2-7	TRBV5-4	15	.	TGTGCCAGCAGCCCCTTCGGGACAAGATCCTACGAGCAGTACTTC	CASSPFGTRSYEQYF
once	TRBJ2-1	TRBV9	13	.	TGTGCCAGCAGCGACTCGGGTGGAGGTGAGCAGTTCTTC	CASSDSGGGEQFF
.	TRBJ2-6	TRBV5-1	16	.	TGCGCCAGCAGCTTGGGATCTCCCACTGGGGCCAACGTCCTGACTTTC	CASSLGSPTGANVLTF